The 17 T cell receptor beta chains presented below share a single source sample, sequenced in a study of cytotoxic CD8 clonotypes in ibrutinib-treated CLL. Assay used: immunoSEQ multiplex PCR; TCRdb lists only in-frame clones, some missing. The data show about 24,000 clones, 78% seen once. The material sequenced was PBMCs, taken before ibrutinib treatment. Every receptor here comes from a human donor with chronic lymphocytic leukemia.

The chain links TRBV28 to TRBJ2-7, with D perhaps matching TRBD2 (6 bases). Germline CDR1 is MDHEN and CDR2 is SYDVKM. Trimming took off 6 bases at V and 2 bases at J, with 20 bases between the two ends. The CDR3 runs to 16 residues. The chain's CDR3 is CASSPMAGGGAYEQYF. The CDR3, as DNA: TGTGCCAGCAGCCCCATGGCCGGGGGAGGCGCCTACGAGCAGTACTTC.

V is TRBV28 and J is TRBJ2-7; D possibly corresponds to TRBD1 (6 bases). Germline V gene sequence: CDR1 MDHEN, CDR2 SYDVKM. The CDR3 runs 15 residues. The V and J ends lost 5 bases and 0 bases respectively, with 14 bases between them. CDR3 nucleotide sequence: TGTGCCAGCAGTCAACTACAGGGAAGCTCCTACGAGCAGTACTTC. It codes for CASSQLQGSSYEQYF.

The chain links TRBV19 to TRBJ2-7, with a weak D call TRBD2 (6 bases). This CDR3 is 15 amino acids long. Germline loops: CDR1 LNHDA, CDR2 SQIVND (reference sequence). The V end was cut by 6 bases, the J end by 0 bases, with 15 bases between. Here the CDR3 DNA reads TGTGCCAGTAGCGGGGGAAGCGGGCACTCCTACGAGCAGTACTTC. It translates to CASSGGSGHSYEQYF.

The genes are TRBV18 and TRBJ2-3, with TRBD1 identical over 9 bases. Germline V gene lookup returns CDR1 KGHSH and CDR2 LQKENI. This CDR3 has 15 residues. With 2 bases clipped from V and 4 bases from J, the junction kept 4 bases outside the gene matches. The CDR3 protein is CASSPGTGYPDTQYF. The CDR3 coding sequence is TGTGCCAGCTCACCAGGGACAGGGTACCCAGATACGCAGTATTTT.

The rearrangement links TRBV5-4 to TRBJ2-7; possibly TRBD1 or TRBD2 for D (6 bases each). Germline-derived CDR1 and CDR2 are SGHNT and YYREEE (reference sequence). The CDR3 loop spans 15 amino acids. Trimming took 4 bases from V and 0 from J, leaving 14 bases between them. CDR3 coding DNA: TGTGCCAGCAGCCCCGGAGGGGGGAGCTCCTACGAGCAGTACTTC. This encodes CASSPGGGSSYEQYF. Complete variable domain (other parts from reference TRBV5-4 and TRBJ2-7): ETGVTQSPTHLIKTRGQQVTLRCSSQSGHNTVSWYQQALGQGPQFIFQYYREEENGRGNFPPRFSGLQFPNYSSELNVNALELDDSALYLCASSPGGGSSYEQYFGPGTRLTVT.

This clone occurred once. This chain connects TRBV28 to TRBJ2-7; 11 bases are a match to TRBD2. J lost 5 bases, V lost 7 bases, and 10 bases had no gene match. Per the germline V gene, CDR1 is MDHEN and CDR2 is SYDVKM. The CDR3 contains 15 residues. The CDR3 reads CASTFSGRAVHEQYF. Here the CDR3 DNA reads TGTGCCAGCACCTTTAGCGGGAGGGCCGTCCACGAGCAGTACTTC. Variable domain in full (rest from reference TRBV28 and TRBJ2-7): DVKVTQSSRYLVKRTGEKVFLECVQDMDHENMFWYRQDPGLGLRLIYFSYDVKMKEKGDIPEGYSVSREKKERFSLILESASTNQTSMYLCASTFSGRAVHEQYFGPGTRLTVT.

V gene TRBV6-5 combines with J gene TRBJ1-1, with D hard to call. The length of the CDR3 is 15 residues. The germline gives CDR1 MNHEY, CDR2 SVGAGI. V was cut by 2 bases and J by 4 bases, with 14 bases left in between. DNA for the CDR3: TGTGCCAGCAGTTACCGCTTCAATCGGGTCACTGAAGCTTTCTTT. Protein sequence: CASSYRFNRVTEAFF.

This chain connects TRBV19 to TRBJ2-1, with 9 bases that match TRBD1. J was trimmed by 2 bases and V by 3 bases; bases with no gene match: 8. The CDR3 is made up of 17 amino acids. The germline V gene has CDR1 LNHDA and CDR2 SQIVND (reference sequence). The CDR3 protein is CASSIETGGWTYNEQFF. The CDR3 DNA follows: TGTGCCAGTAGTATTGAAACAGGGGGCTGGACCTACAATGAGCAGTTCTTC.

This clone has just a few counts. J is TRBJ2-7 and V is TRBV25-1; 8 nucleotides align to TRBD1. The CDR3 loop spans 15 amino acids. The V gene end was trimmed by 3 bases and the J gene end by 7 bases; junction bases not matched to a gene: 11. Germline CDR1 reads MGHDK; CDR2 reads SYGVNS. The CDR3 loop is CASSDLGQGAREQYF. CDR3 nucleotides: TGTGCCAGCAGTGATCTGGGGCAGGGGGCGAGAGAGCAGTACTTC.

In nucleotides, the CDR3 is TGTGCCAGCAGTCCGCAAGGGGGTGGCGAGCAGTACTTC. It yields the protein CASSPQGGGEQYF. This chain links TRBV6-6 with TRBJ2-7; TRBD1 is a possible D gene (6 bases). The CDR3 covers 13 residues. The germline V gene encodes CDR1 MNHNY and CDR2 SVGAGI (reference sequence). Trimming pared 5 bases from V and 6 bases from J, leaving 14 bases between.

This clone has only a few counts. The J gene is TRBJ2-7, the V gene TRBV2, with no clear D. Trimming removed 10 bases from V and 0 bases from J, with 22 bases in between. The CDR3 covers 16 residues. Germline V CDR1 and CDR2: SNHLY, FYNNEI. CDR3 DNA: TGTGCCATCAAGAAGCCAGTGGGCCCGAGCTCCTACGAGCAGTACTTC. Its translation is CAIKKPVGPSSYEQYF.

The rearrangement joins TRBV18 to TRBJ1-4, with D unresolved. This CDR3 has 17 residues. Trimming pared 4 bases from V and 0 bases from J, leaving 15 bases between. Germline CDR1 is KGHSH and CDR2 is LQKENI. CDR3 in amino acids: CASSRDSTFTTNEKLFF. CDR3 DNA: TGTGCCAGCTCACGGGATTCGACATTTACAACTAATGAAAAACTGTTTTTT.

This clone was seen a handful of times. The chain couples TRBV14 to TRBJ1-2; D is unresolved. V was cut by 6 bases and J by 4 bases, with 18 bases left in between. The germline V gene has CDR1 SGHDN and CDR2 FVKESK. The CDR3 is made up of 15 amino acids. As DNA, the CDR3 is TGTGCCAGCAGTTACTCCGGCCCCACTAGCTATGGCTACACCTTC. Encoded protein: CASSYSGPTSYGYTF.

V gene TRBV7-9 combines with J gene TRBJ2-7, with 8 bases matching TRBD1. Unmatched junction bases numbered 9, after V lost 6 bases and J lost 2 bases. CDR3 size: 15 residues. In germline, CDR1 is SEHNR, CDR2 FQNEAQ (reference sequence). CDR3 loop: CASSLMGQETYEQYF. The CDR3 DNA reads TGTGCCAGCAGTTTAATGGGACAGGAGACCTACGAGCAGTACTTC.

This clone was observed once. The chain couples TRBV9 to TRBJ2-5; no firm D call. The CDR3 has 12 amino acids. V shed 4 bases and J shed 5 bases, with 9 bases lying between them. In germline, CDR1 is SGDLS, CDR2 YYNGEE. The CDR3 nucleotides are TGTGCCAGCAGCTTGGCGGACGAGACCCAGTACTTC. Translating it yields CASSLADETQYF.

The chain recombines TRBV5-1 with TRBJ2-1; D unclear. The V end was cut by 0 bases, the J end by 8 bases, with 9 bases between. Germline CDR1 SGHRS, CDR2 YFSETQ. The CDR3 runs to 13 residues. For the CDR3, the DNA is TGCGCCAGCAGCTTGGACAGAGGTTATGAGCAGTTCTTC. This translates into CASSLDRGYEQFF.

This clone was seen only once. CDR3 DNA: TGTGCCAGCAGCTTAGGTCGGGGACAGCACACCGGGGAGCTGTTTTTT. This encodes CASSLGRGQHTGELFF. The rearrangement joins TRBV7-6 to TRBJ2-2, with 7 bases aligning to TRBD1. The CDR3 has 16 amino acids. CDR1 is SGHVS, CDR2 FNYEAQ, per germline. Trimming cost V 1 base and J 3 bases; bases outside gene matches: 5.